A single sample gave rise to the 5 T cell receptor beta chains below, sequenced in a study of CD8+CD57+ T cells in acquired aplastic anemia. It was genomic DNA that served as the template for profiling TCR beta VDJ and CDR3. TCRdb reanalysed the reads using MiXCR and keeps one entry per CDR3 protein. The sample carries approximately 170,000 distinct CDR3 sequences, over 40% recorded once. Previously, flow cytometry had revealed CD8+CD57+ cell expansion in the patients chosen for sequencing. The sample consisted of sorted CD4+, CD8+, or CD8+CD57+ T cells (not recorded which) from PBMCs. The receptors here all came from a human donor with aplastic anemia.

The table lists this clonotype with many counts. The genes are TRBV19 and TRBJ1-2, with 8 positions matching TRBD1. J gave up 8 bases and V 1 base, and 9 bases lay outside the gene matches. The germline V gene encodes CDR1 LNHDA and CDR2 SQIVND (reference sequence). CDR3 size: 15 residues. DNA of the CDR3: TGTGCCAGTAGTATAGCTGGAGGACAGGGTGGAGGCTACACCTTC. This translates into CASSIAGGQGGGYTF.

This clonotype was seen a few times. The chain couples TRBV24-1 to TRBJ1-2; TRBD1 aligns across 7 bases. The CDR3 contains 13 residues. The junction had 5 bases not matched to a gene; V was cut back by 5 bases and J by 6 bases. The germline CDR1 and CDR2 sequences are KGHDR and SFDVKD. The CDR3 bases are TGTGCCACCAGTGTACAGGGGAATGATGGCTACACCTTC. Encoded protein: CATSVQGNDGYTF.

This rearrangement joins TRBV2 to TRBJ2-5; TRBD2 might be the D (5 bases). CDR1 is SNHLY, CDR2 FYNNEI, per germline. Trimming took off 8 bases at V and 9 bases at J, with 10 bases between the two ends. This CDR3 has 10 residues. CDR3 in DNA: TGTGCCAGCTCGCCGGAGGCCCAGTACTTC. Translated, it gives CASSPEAQYF.

This clonotype was found many times. The CDR3 is CASSPRAGHSNQPQHF. Here the CDR3 DNA reads TGTGCCAGCAGCCCTCGGGCAGGGCATAGCAATCAGCCCCAGCATTTT. The rearrangement joins TRBV16 to TRBJ1-5, with D possibly being TRBD1 (5 bases). This CDR3 spans 16 amino acids. Germline V gene sequence: CDR1 KGHSY, CDR2 FQNENV. V was cut by 4 bases and J by 0 bases, with 13 bases left in between.

The chain employs TRBV9 and TRBJ2-5, with TRBD2 matching 8 bases. Germline-derived CDR1 and CDR2 are SGDLS and YYNGEE. The CDR3 is made up of 15 amino acids. V trimming: 2 bases; J trimming: 4 bases; junction bases outside the gene matches: 7. As DNA, the CDR3 is TGTGCCAGCAGCGTTGACGGGAGGGCCACAGAGACCCAGTACTTC. As protein: CASSVDGRATETQYF.